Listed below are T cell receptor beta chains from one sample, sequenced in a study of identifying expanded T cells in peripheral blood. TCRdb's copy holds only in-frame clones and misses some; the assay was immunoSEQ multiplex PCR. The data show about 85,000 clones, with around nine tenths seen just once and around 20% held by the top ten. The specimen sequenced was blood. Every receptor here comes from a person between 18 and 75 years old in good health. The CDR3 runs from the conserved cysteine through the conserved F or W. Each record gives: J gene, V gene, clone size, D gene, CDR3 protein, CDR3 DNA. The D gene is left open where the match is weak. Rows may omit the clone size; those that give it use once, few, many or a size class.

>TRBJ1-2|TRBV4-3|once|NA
CASSQGVRYGYTF
TGCGCCAGCAGCCAGGGGGTCCGCTATGGCTACACCTTC
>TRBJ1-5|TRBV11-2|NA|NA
CASSMAGSTVGPQHF
TGTGCCAGCAGCATGGCCGGCTCCACTGTAGGGCCCCAGCATTTT
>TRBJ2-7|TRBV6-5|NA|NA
CASSLTPSYEQYF
TGTGCCAGCAGTTTGACACCCTCCTACGAGCAGTACTTC
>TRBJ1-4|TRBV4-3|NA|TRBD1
CASSVGTGVRITNEKLFF
TGCGCCAGCAGCGTAGGGACAGGGGTCCGGATAACTAATGAAAAACTGTTTTTT
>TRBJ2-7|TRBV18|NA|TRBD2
CASSFTSGGNIDEQYF
TGTGCCAGCTCATTCACTAGCGGGGGGAACATAGACGAGCAGTACTTC
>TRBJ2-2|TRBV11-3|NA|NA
CASSRGAGELFF
TGTGCCAGCAGCCGAGGGGCCGGGGAGCTGTTTTTT
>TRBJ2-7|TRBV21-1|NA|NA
CASSKSLPRYSYEQYF
TGTGCCAGCAGCAAATCTCTCCCACGGTACTCCTACGAGCAGTACTTC
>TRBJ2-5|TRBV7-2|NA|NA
CASSLGAALQETQYF
TGTGCCAGCAGCTTAGGGGCAGCGCTCCAAGAGACCCAGTACTTC
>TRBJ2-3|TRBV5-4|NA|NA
CASSPDYTDTQYF
TGTGCCAGCAGCCCCGACTACACAGATACGCAGTATTTT
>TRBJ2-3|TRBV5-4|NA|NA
CASSFWTTSTDTQYF
TGTGCCAGCAGCTTTTGGACAACTAGCACAGATACGCAGTATTTT
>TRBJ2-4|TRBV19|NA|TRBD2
CASSIGRPGGKNIQYF
TGTGCCAGTAGTATTGGGCGACCGGGAGGCAAAAACATTCAGTACTTC
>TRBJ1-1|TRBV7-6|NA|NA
CASSAGGGGNTEAFF
TGTGCCAGCAGCGCCGGGGGGGGAGGGAACACTGAAGCTTTCTTT
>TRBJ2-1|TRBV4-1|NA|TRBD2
CASSHGDYGNEQFF
TGCGCCAGCAGCCACGGGGACTACGGCAATGAGCAGTTCTTC
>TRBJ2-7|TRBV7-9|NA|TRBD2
CASSTTRAGGRIGEQYF
TGTGCCAGCAGCACAACCCGAGCGGGGGGGCGGATAGGCGAGCAGTACTTC
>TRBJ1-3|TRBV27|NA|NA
CASSLGGSSGNTIYF
TGTGCCAGCAGTTTAGGCGGGAGCTCTGGAAACACCATATATTTT
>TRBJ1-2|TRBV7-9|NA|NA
CASSLSIDWRYGYTF
TGTGCCAGCAGCTTATCTATCGACTGGCGCTATGGCTACACCTTC
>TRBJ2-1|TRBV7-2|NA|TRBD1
CASSSGQVGFF
TGTGCCAGCAGCTCCGGACAGGTGGGGTTCTTC
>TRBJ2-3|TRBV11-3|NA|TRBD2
CASSLRLAGGLSDTQYF
TGTGCCAGCAGTCTAAGACTAGCGGGGGGGCTCTCAGATACGCAGTATTTT
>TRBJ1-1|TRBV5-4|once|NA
CASSFHTEAFF
TGTGCCAGCAGCTTTCACACTGAAGCTTTCTTT
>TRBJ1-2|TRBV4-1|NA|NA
CASSQGENYGYTF
TGCGCCAGCAGCCAAGGGGAAAACTATGGCTACACCTTC
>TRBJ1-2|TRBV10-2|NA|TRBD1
CASSTGLTRTGDGYTF
TGCGCCAGCTCCACGGGGTTAACGAGGACAGGTGATGGCTACACCTTC
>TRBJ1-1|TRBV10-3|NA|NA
CASSQGTEAFF
TGTGCCTCATCACAGGGTACTGAAGCTTTCTTT
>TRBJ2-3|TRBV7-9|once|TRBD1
CASSLAPGTGYTQYF
TGTGCCAGCAGCTTAGCGCCCGGGACAGGCTATACGCAGTATTTT
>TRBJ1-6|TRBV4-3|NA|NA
CASSQDFTLGSPLHF
TGCGCCAGCAGCCAAGATTTCACCCTGGGTTCACCCCTCCACTTT
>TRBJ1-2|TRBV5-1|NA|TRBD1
CASSPTDRAYYGYTF
TGCGCCAGCAGCCCAACCGACAGGGCCTACTATGGCTACACCTTC
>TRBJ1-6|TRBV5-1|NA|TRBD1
CASSLGAWGQPENSPLHF
TGCGCCAGCAGCTTGGGTGCTTGGGGACAGCCAGAAAATTCACCCCTCCACTTT
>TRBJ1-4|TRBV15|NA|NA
CATSRDRAGPEKLFF
TGTGCCACCAGCAGAGATAGGGCAGGTCCGGAAAAACTGTTTTTT
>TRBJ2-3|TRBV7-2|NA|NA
CASSLVWGGTDTQYF
TGTGCCAGCAGCTTAGTTTGGGGGGGCACAGATACGCAGTATTTT
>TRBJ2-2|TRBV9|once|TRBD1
CASQGQGPTGELFF
TGTGCCAGCCAGGGACAGGGACCTACCGGGGAGCTGTTTTTT
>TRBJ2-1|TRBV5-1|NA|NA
CASSIRGVGNDNEQFF
TGCGCCAGCAGTATTCGTGGCGTAGGAAATGACAATGAGCAGTTCTTC
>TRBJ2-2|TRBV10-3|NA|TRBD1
CAITRQGNTGELFF
TGTGCCATCACCAGACAGGGGAACACCGGGGAGCTGTTTTTT
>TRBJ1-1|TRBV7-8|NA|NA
CASSLGVTEAFF
TGTGCCAGCAGTCTAGGGGTCACTGAAGCTTTCTTT
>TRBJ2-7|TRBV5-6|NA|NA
CASSLAGASYEQYF
TGTGCCAGCAGCTTAGCTGGGGCCTCCTACGAGCAGTACTTC
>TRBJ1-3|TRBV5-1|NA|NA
CASSPDSPSSGNTIYF
TGCGCCAGCAGCCCGGACAGCCCGAGCTCTGGAAACACCATATATTTT
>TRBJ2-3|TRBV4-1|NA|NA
CASSQNSPLVRDTQYF
TGCGCCAGCAGCCAAAACTCCCCCCTAGTTCGGGATACGCAGTATTTT
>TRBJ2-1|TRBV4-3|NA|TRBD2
CASSQIGLAGSSYNEQFF
TGCGCCAGCAGCCAAATAGGACTAGCGGGAAGCTCCTACAATGAGCAGTTCTTC
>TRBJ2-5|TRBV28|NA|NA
CASSSPGPTVIGTQYF
TGTGCCAGCAGCTCCCCCGGGCCCACCGTCATTGGGACCCAGTACTTC
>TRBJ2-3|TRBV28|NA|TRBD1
CASSRGQPGTDTQYF
TGTGCCAGCAGCCGGGGACAGCCGGGCACAGATACGCAGTATTTT
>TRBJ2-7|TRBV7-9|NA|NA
CASSLGRDTSFYEQYF
TGTGCCAGCAGCTTAGGTCGCGACACGTCGTTCTACGAGCAGTACTTC
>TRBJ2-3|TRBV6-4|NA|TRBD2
CASSAGGPTDTQYF
TGTGCCAGCAGCGCGGGGGGGCCCACAGATACGCAGTATTTT
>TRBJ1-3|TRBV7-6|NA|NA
CASSPYAAGLGNTIYF
TGTGCCAGCAGCCCCTACGCCGCGGGACTCGGTAACACCATATATTTT
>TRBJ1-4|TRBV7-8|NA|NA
CASSPPGRPNEKLFF
TGTGCCAGCAGCCCACCGGGACGGCCCAATGAAAAACTGTTTTTT